This TCR beta chain appears in the sequencing data of a study of cytomegalovirus exposure and HLA in healthy donors. The PCR ran on 60 Vbeta and 13 Jbeta primers. Clones were read by immunoSEQ multiplex PCR, and TCRdb kept only the in-frame ones, dropping some. In the table there are approximately 170,000 clones, roughly 87% of which are singletons. The CDR3 loop spans 13 amino acids. The germline V gene has CDR1 SGHVS and CDR2 FNYEAQ. With 1 base clipped from V and 9 bases from J, the junction kept 3 bases outside the gene matches. General study results and limits: TCR beta V- and J-gene trimming, according to a later analysis, was linked to a missense DCLRE1C variant.

Of note for this clone: Its antigen remains unidentified.

The chain couples TRBV7-6 to TRBJ2-1; 7 nucleotides align to TRBD1. Sequencing used PBMCs. The receptor comes from a man in his forties or fifties in good health and CMV-seropositive. CDR3 region: CASSLVTGSEQFF. CDR3 DNA: TGTGCCAGCAGCTTAGTGACAGGGAGTGAGCAGTTCTTC. Complete variable domain (other parts from reference TRBV7-6 and TRBJ2-1): GAGVSQSPRYKVTKRGQDVALRCDPISGHVSLYWYRQALGQGPEFLTYFNYEAQQDKSGLPNDRFSAERPEGSISTLTIQRTEQRDSAMYRCASSLVTGSEQFFGPGTRLTVL.